What follows is one TCR beta chain and its context. This entry is derived from a study of blood T cell repertoires in COVID-19. CDR3 length: 16 residues. Germline V gene sequence: CDR1 MDHEN, CDR2 SYDVKM. V gave up 7 bases and J gave up 2 bases, with 21 bases separating them. Seattle cases were enrolled at active infection and followed longitudinally. Profiled with immunoSEQ multiplex PCR; TCRdb holds only in-frame clones, not every one. The data show some 140,000 clones, with 65% to 90% seen just once and 12% held by the top ten. This TCR came from a woman aged 55-70 years with COVID-19, enrolled during active disease. The chain links TRBV28 to TRBJ2-7, with D perhaps TRBD1 (6 bases). Sequenced sample: peripheral blood. The CDR3 DNA follows: TGTGCCAGCACCTTACATCCACAGGGATTCACCTACGAGCAGTACTTC. Its translation: CASTLHPQGFTYEQYF.